Sequencing of this T cell receptor (beta chain) was carried out in a study of T cells in Graves' hyperthyroidism and ophthalmopathy. The study included ophthalmopathy patients with Clinical Activity Score at least 3, NOSPECS grade at least 4 and duration under 3 months. Patients with uncontrolled infections, other autoimmune diseases, pregnancy or lactation were excluded. This CDR3 is built from 13 residues. Germline CDR1 and CDR2: SGHTA and FQGNSA. With 5 bases clipped from V and 10 bases from J, the junction kept 10 bases outside the gene matches. Amplified TCR beta CDR3 regions came from RNA transcripts. HTBI primers were used for first-round RT-PCR of the TCR CDR3. TCRdb recomputed calls from the multiplex PCR reads with MiXCR, one row per CDR3 protein. The sample contains about 530,000 distinct CDR3 sequences, 15% to 20% of which appear only once.

Sequencing was performed on blood. This rearrangement joins TRBV7-2 to TRBJ1-2; 7 bases line up with TRBD1. The sequence derives from a young woman with Graves' ophthalmopathy. The CDR3 region has the DNA TGTGCCAGCAGCCAAGCCGGCGGACAGGACTACACCTTC. Protein product: CASSQAGGQDYTF.